This TCR beta chain appears in the sequencing data of a study of shared T cell receptors in the human thymus. The CDR3 consists of 15 residues. Germline values: CDR1 MNHEY, CDR2 SVGAGI. V was shortened by 0 bases and J by 0 bases, with 8 bases between the two germline ends. Data came from immunoSEQ multiplex PCR; TCRdb stores just in-frame clones and leaves some out. The repertoire has about 660,000 clones, 70% to 90% of them found once; the top ten carry about 0.0094%. These data were also reused for a study on human thymus T cells. That paper adds: Thymic as well as blood repertoires seemed to favor certain V and J genes unevenly.

The sequenced sample consisted of thymocytes. The TCR comes from a boy in the first two years of life with a congenital heart defect. This chain joins TRBV6-5 and TRBJ1-1; D unresolved. The CDR3 is CASSYSRDMNTEAFF. The CDR3 coding sequence is TGTGCCAGCAGTTACTCGAGGGATATGAACACTGAAGCTTTCTTT.